Given below is one TCR beta chain in context. The antigen is undetermined. This record comes from a study of cytomegalovirus exposure and HLA in healthy donors. Study-level findings and limits: A later analysis found that most CMV-associated TCR beta chains appeared HLA-restricted. The study designated 150 or so TCR beta chains cytomegalovirus-associated.

The PCR ran on 60 Vbeta and 13 Jbeta primers. Source study methods: There were about 80 million unique TCR beta chains by a later count, and approximately 11 million of them were shared. Profiling relied on immunoSEQ multiplex PCR, and the TCRdb table lists in-frame clones only, not all of them. V and J calls and clone size are given by that table; D and trimming were obtained from the DNA. The profile shows 160,000 or so clones, approximately 80% of them singletons. Sequencing was performed on PBMCs. The clonotype comes from a male donor in good health and CMV-seropositive.

The CDR3 loop reads CASSSQAPNEKLFF. CDR3 bases: TGTGCCAGCTCCTCACAGGCACCTAATGAAAAACTGTTTTTT. The V and J genes are TRBV18 and TRBJ1-4, with D possibly matching TRBD1 (5 bases). Trimming took 6 bases from V and 3 from J, leaving 11 bases between them. The CDR3 spans 14 residues. CDR1 and CDR2 (germline): KGHSH, LQKENI.